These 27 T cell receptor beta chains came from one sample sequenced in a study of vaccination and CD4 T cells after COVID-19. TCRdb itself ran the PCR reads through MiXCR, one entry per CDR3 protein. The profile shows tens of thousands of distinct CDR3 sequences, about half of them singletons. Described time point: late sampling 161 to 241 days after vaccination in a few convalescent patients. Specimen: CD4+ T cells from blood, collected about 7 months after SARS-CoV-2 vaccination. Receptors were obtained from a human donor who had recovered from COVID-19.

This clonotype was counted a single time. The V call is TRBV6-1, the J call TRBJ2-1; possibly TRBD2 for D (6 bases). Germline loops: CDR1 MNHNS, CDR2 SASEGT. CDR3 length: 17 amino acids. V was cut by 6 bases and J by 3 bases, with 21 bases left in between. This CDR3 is CASSSGRGAAVYNEQFF. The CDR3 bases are TGTGCCAGCAGCAGTGGGCGCGGGGCGGCAGTCTACAATGAGCAGTTCTTC.

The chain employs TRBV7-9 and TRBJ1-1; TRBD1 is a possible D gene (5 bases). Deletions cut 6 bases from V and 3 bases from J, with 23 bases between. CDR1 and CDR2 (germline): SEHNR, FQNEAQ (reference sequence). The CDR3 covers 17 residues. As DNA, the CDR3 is TGTGCCAGCAGTTCTACATTCCCCCAGGGTCCGGACACTGAAGCTTTCTTT. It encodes CASSSTFPQGPDTEAFF.

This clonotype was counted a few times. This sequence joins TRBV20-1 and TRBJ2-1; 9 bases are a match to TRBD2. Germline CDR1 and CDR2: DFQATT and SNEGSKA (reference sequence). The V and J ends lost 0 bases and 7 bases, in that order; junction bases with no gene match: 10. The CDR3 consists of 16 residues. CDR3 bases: TGCAGTGCTAGAGATAAGGGACTAGCCCTTCGGAATGAGCAGTTCTTC. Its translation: CSARDKGLALRNEQFF.

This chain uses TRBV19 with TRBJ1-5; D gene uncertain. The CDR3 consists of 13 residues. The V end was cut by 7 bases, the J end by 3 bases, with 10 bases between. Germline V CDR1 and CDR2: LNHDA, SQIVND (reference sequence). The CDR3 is CASNWKPNQPQHF. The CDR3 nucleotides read TGTGCCAGTAATTGGAAGCCCAATCAGCCCCAGCATTTT. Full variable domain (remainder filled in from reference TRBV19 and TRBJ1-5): DGGITQSPKYLFRKEGQNVTLSCEQNLNHDAMYWYRQDPGQGLRLIYYSQIVNDFQKGDIAEGYSVSREKKESFPLTVTSAQKNPTAFYLCASNWKPNQPQHFGDGTRLSIL.

In nucleotides, the CDR3 is TGTGCCAGCAGCCAGGACGGCGGCTACACCTTC. Encoded protein: CASSQDGGYTF. The genes are TRBV6-1 and TRBJ1-2; D gene ambiguous. The CDR3 is 11 amino acids. Trimming removed 6 bases from V and 8 bases from J, with 10 bases in between. The V gene's germline CDR1 is MNHNS and CDR2 SASEGT.

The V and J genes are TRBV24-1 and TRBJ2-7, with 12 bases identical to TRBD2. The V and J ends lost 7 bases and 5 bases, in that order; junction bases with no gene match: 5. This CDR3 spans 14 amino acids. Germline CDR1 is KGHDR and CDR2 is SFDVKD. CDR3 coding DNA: TGTGCCACCAGCGGGACTAGCGGGTCCCACGAGCAGTACTTC. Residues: CATSGTSGSHEQYF.

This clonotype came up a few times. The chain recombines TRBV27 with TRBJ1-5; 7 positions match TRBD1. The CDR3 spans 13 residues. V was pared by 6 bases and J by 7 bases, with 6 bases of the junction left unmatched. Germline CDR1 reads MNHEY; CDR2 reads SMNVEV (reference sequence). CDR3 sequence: CASSPGGRQPQHF. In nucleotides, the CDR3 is TGTGCCAGCAGCCCAGGGGGTCGGCAGCCCCAGCATTTT.

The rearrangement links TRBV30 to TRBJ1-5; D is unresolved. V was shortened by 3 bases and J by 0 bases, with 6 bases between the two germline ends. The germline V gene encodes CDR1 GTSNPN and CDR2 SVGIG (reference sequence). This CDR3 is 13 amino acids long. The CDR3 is CAWSDDSNQPQHF. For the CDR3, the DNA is TGTGCCTGGAGCGACGATAGCAATCAGCCCCAGCATTTT.

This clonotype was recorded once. The CDR3 coding sequence is TGTGCCAGTAGATCCAGAGCAACCGACCCGAATCAGCCCCAGCATTTT. It codes for CASRSRATDPNQPQHF. The genes are TRBV19 and TRBJ1-5; the D is unclear. V was pared by 6 bases and J by 4 bases, with 19 bases between. This CDR3 contains 16 residues. Germline lookup yields CDR1 LNHDA and CDR2 SQIVND (reference sequence). Complete variable domain (other parts from reference TRBV19 and TRBJ1-5): DGGITQSPKYLFRKEGQNVTLSCEQNLNHDAMYWYRQDPGQGLRLIYYSQIVNDFQKGDIAEGYSVSREKKESFPLTVTSAQKNPTAFYLCASRSRATDPNQPQHFGDGTRLSIL.

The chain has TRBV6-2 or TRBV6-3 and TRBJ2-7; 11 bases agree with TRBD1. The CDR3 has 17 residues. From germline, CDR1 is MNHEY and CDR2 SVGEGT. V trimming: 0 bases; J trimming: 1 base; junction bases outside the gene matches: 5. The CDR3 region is CASSYSQGQGVSYEQYF. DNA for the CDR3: TGTGCCAGCAGTTACTCCCAGGGACAGGGGGTATCCTACGAGCAGTACTTC.

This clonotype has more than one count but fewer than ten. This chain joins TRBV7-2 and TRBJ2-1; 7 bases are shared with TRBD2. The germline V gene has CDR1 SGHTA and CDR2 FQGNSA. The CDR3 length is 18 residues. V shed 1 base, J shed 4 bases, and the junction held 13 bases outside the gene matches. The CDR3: CASSLDARERGIYNEQFF. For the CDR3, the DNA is TGTGCCAGCAGCTTAGACGCCCGGGAGCGGGGCATTTACAATGAGCAGTTCTTC.

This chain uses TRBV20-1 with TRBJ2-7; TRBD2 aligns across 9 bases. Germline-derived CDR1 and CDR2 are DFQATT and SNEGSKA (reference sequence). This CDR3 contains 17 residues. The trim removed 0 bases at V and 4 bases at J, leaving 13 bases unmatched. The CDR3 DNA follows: TGCAGTGCTAGAGATCCGAAGACCGGGACTAGCTGGTACGAGCAGTACTTC. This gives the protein CSARDPKTGTSWYEQYF.

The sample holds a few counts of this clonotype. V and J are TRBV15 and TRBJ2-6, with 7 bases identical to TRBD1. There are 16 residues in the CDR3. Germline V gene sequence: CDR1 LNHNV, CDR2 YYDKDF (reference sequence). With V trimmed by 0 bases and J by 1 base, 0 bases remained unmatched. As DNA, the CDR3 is TGTGCCACCAGCAGAGACAGGGGGTCTGGGGCCAACGTCCTGACTTTC. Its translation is CATSRDRGSGANVLTF.

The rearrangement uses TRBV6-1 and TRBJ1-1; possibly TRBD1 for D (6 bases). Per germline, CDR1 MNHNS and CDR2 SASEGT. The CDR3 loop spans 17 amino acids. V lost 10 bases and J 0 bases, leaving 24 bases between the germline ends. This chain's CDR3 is CATLPTQGRGLNTEAFF. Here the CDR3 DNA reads TGTGCCACCCTCCCAACGCAGGGGAGAGGATTGAACACTGAAGCTTTCTTT.

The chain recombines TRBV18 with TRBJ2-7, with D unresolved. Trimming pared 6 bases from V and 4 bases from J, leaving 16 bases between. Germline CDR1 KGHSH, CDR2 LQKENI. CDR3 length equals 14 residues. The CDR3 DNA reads TGTGCCAGCTCCCAGGCAAGTTTGGGGTACGAGCAGTACTTC. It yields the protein CASSQASLGYEQYF. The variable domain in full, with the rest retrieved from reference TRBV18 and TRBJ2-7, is NAGVMQNPRHLVRRRGQEARLRCSPMKGHSHVYWYRQLPEEGLKFMVYLQKENIIDESGMPKERFSAEFPKEGPSILRIQQVVRGDSAAYFCASSQASLGYEQYFGPGTRLTVT.

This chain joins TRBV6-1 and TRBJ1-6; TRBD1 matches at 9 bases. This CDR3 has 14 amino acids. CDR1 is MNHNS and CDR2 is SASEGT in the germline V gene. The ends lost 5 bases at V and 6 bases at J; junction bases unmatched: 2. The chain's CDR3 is CASSPGQGNSPLHF. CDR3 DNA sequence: TGTGCCAGCAGTCCGGGACAGGGTAATTCACCCCTCCACTTT.

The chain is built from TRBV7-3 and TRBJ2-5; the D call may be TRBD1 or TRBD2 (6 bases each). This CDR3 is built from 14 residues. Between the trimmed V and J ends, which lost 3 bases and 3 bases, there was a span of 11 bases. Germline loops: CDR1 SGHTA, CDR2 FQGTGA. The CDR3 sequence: CASSFGGSEETQYF. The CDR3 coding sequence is TGTGCCAGCAGCTTCGGGGGCAGTGAAGAGACCCAGTACTTC.

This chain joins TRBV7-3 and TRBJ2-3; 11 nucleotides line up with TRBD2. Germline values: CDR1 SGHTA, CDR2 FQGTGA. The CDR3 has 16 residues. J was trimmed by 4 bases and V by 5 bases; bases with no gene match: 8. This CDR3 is CASSMRLAGNSDTQYF. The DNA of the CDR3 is TGTGCCAGCAGCATGAGACTAGCGGGAAATTCAGATACGCAGTATTTT.

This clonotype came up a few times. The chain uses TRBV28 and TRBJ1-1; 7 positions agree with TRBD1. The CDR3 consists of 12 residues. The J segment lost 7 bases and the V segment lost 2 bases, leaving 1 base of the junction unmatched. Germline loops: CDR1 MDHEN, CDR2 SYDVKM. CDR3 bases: TGTGCCAGCAGTTTAGACAGGGTTGAAGCTTTCTTT. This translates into CASSLDRVEAFF. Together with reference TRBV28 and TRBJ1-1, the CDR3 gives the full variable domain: DVKVTQSSRYLVKRTGEKVFLECVQDMDHENMFWYRQDPGLGLRLIYFSYDVKMKEKGDIPEGYSVSREKKERFSLILESASTNQTSMYLCASSLDRVEAFFGQGTRLTVV.

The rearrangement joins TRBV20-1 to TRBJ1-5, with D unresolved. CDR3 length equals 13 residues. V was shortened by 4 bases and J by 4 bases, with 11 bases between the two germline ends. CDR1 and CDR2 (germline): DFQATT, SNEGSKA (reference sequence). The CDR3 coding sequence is TGCAGTGCTAAAACCAGGCGAAATCAGCCCCAGCATTTT. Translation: CSAKTRRNQPQHF.

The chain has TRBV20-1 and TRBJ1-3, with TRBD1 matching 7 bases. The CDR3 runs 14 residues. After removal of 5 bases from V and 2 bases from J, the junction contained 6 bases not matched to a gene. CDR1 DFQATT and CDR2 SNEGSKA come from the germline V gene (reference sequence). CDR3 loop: CSASGTATGNTIYF. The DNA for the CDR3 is TGCAGTGCTTCCGGGACAGCAACTGGAAACACCATATATTTT.

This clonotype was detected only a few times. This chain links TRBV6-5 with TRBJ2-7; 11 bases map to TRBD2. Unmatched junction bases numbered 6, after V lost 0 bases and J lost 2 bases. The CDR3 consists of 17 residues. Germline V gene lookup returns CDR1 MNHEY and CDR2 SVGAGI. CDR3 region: CASSYSGLAVGAYEQYF. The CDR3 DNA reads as TGTGCCAGCAGTTACTCGGGACTAGCGGTTGGGGCCTACGAGCAGTACTTC.

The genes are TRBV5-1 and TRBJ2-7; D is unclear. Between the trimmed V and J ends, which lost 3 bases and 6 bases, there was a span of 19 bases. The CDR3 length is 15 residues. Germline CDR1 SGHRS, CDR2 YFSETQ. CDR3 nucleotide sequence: TGCGCCAGCAGCTCAAACTGGGGTTTGCCTAGCGAGCAGTACTTC. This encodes CASSSNWGLPSEQYF.

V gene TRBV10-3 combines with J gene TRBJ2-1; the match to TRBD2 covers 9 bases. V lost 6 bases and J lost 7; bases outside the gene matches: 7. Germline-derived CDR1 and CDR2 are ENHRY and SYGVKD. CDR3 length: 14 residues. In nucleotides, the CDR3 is TGTGCCATCAGCCGTATAGCGGGAGAGAATGAGCAGTTCTTC. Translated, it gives CAISRIAGENEQFF.

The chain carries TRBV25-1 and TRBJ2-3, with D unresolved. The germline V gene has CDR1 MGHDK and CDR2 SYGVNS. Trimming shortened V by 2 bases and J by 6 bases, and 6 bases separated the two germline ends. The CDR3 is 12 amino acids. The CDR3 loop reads CASSEVLDTQYF. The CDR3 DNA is TGTGCCAGCAGTGAAGTGCTGGATACGCAGTATTTT.

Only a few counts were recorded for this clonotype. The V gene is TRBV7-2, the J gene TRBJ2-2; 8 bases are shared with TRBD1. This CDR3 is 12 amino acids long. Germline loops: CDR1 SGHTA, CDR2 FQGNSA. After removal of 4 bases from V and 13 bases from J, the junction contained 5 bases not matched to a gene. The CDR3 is CASSSGQGVLFF. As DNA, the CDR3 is TGTGCCAGCAGCTCCGGACAGGGAGTGCTGTTTTTT.

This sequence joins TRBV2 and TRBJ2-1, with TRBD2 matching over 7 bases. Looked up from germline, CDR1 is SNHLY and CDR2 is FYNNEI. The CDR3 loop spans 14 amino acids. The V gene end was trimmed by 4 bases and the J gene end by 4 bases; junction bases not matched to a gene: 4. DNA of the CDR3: TGTGCCAGCAGTGGGGCTAGCGGATACAATGAGCAGTTCTTC. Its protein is CASSGASGYNEQFF.